One and the same sample provided the 25 T cell receptor beta chains below, sequenced in a study of T cells after yellow fever vaccination. TCRdb re-analysed the 5' RACE reads in MiXCR, keeping a single row per CDR3 protein. The sample contains about 510,000 distinct CDR3 sequences, about a fifth of which appear only once. The sample in question was PBMCs, obtained about 21 days after the first yellow fever vaccination. The receptors here all came from a man aged 18 to 30 who received the YFV17D yellow fever vaccine.

This clonotype was found a few times. The chain carries TRBV4-3 and TRBJ2-5; the D gene could be TRBD1 or TRBD2 (5 bases each). Deletions cut 4 bases from V and 1 base from J, with 13 bases between. Per the germline V gene, CDR1 is LGHNA and CDR2 is YSLEER. The CDR3 has 15 amino acids. The CDR3 DNA reads as TGCGCCAGCAGCCGTTCGGGACGATCCCAAGAGACCCAGTACTTC. As protein: CASSRSGRSQETQYF.

The gene calls are TRBV6-1 and TRBJ1-1, with D unresolved. In germline, CDR1 is MNHNS, CDR2 SASEGT. The V end lost 7 bases, the J end lost 11 bases, and 20 bases lay between the germline ends. This CDR3 has 13 residues. The DNA of the CDR3 is TGTGCCAGCAAGACGAGTGCGGGGAAGACGGCTTTCTTT. It codes for CASKTSAGKTAFF.

V gene TRBV10-3 combines with J gene TRBJ2-1; 12 bases map to TRBD2. The trim removed 9 bases at V and 4 bases at J, leaving 7 bases unmatched. CDR1 is ENHRY, CDR2 SYGVKD, per germline. The CDR3 is 15 residues long. CDR3 protein: CAITGLAGEYNEQFF. Here the CDR3 DNA reads TGTGCCATAACGGGACTAGCGGGCGAGTACAATGAGCAGTTCTTC.

The rearrangement joins TRBV18 to TRBJ2-7, with D perhaps TRBD1 (6 bases). The ends were cut back, 6 bases at V and 0 bases at J, with 12 bases in the middle. Germline V gives CDR1 KGHSH, CDR2 LQKENI. This CDR3 spans 14 amino acids. The CDR3 nucleotides read TGTGCCAGCTCCCAATACAGGGACTCCTACGAGCAGTACGTC. Its protein is CASSQYRDSYEQYV.

This clonotype has ten or more counts. This chain connects TRBV6-1 to TRBJ2-2; D is possibly TRBD2 (5 bases). Trimming pared 8 bases from V and 0 bases from J, leaving 13 bases between. The germline V gene has CDR1 MNHNS and CDR2 SASEGT. The CDR3 extends over 15 amino acids. The CDR3 loop reads CASRRRAANTGELFF. The CDR3 nucleotides read TGTGCCAGCCGCCGCCGAGCGGCGAACACCGGGGAGCTGTTTTTT.

This rearrangement joins TRBV7-2 to TRBJ1-6; weak D call: TRBD1 (6 bases). Trimming took 1 base from V and 10 from J, leaving 11 bases between them. There are 14 residues in the CDR3. Germline V gene data show CDR1 as SGHTA and CDR2 as FQGNSA. The CDR3 DNA sequence: TGTGCCAGCAGCTTAGATCAGGGGCTATCACCCCTCCACTTT. Translating gives CASSLDQGLSPLHF.

The chain uses TRBV3-1 and TRBJ2-5; TRBD2 might be the D (6 bases). Germline V CDR1 and CDR2: LGHDT, YNNKEL (reference sequence). This CDR3 has 14 residues. V gave up 0 bases and J gave up 4 bases, with 9 bases separating them. CDR3 residues: CASSQDSGGETQYF. In DNA form, the CDR3 reads TGTGCCAGCAGCCAAGATAGCGGCGGAGAGACCCAGTACTTC.

This clonotype was counted between two and nine times. This chain links TRBV27 with TRBJ2-1; 13 nucleotides line up with TRBD2. Germline V lookup: CDR1 MNHEY, CDR2 SMNVEV (reference sequence). The CDR3 contains 18 residues. Germline trimming cut 3 bases from V and 6 bases from J; bases unmatched to any gene: 11. In DNA, the CDR3 is TGTGCCAGCAGTTTTAAGGTCCCGGGACTAGCGGGACTCAATGAGCAGTTCTTC. This codes for CASSFKVPGLAGLNEQFF.

This clonotype was detected a few times. J is TRBJ1-1 and V is TRBV5-4; D perhaps matches TRBD1 (5 bases). Trimming pared 2 bases from V and 3 bases from J, leaving 14 bases between. This CDR3 is 15 amino acids long. CDR1 and CDR2 (germline): SGHNT, YYREEE (reference sequence). The CDR3 DNA reads TGTGCCAGCAGCTTACCTTCAAGGGGCCACACTGAAGCTTTCTTT. Its protein is CASSLPSRGHTEAFF.

The gene calls are TRBV6-5 and TRBJ1-2, with D maybe TRBD1 (5 bases). Trimming took off 0 bases at V and 2 bases at J, with 13 bases between the two ends. This CDR3 is 16 amino acids long. Germline CDR1 reads MNHEY; CDR2 reads SVGAGI. The CDR3 DNA reads TGTGCCAGCAGTTACTCGATGGGGGAAACAAACTATGGCTACACCTTC. Amino acids: CASSYSMGETNYGYTF.

The chain recombines TRBV20-1 with TRBJ2-3; 9 bases line up with TRBD2. CDR1 is DFQATT, CDR2 SNEGSKA, per germline (reference sequence). The CDR3 consists of 15 residues. V gave up 6 bases and J gave up 5 bases; unmatched junction bases: 12. CDR3 sequence (DNA): TGCAGTGCCCCTGCCGTAGCGGGGGATGAAGATACGCAGTATTTT. Protein product: CSAPAVAGDEDTQYF.

This clonotype was counted ten times or more. This rearrangement joins TRBV12-3 or TRBV12-4 to TRBJ1-5; D possibly corresponds to TRBD1 (5 bases). Trimming pared 3 bases from V and 5 bases from J, leaving 8 bases between. The CDR3 covers 13 residues. The CDR3 coding sequence is TGTGCCAGCAGTTTTGGGGGACATCAGCCCCAGCATTTT. Translating gives CASSFGGHQPQHF.

This chain uses TRBV27 with TRBJ1-6; D ambiguous. Germline V gives CDR1 MNHEY, CDR2 SMNVEV (reference sequence). The CDR3 extends over 14 amino acids. V lost 4 bases and J 7 bases, leaving 11 bases between the germline ends. The CDR3 region is CASSYGFRNSPLHF. As DNA, the CDR3 is TGTGCCAGCAGTTATGGATTTCGCAATTCACCCCTCCACTTT.

This clonotype was seen only a few times. The V call is TRBV5-1, the J call TRBJ1-5; 9 positions agree with TRBD1. This CDR3 comprises 15 residues. CDR1 is SGHRS and CDR2 is YFSETQ in the germline V gene. V was pared by 4 bases and J by 5 bases, with 7 bases of the junction left unmatched. The CDR3 reads CASSVGQGLHQPQHF. The CDR3 DNA reads TGCGCCAGCAGCGTGGGACAGGGACTGCATCAGCCCCAGCATTTT.

This clonotype was seen more than once but under ten times. The chain is built from TRBV4-1 and TRBJ1-1; 8 bases fit TRBD1. Germline CDR1 reads MGHRA; CDR2 reads YSYEKL. The CDR3 runs 15 residues. V dropped 3 bases and J dropped 6; count of bases not matched to a gene: 9. CDR3 region: CASSHPGQAPPEAFF. The DNA of the CDR3 is TGCGCCAGCAGCCACCCGGGACAGGCGCCCCCTGAAGCTTTCTTT.

This clonotype appeared a few times. The rearrangement uses TRBV12-3 or TRBV12-4 and TRBJ1-1, with D possibly being TRBD1 (6 bases). Trimming removed 8 bases from V and 11 bases from J, with 18 bases in between. The CDR3 is 12 amino acids. Here the CDR3 reads CASSPPGTRAFF. The CDR3 DNA is TGTGCCAGCTCCCCCCCCGGGACAAGGGCTTTCTTT.

This clonotype has only a few counts. This rearrangement joins TRBV7-9 to TRBJ1-1; D uncertain. V was shortened by 3 bases and J by 5 bases, with 10 bases between the two germline ends. The CDR3 is made up of 13 amino acids. Germline V gene data show CDR1 as SEHNR and CDR2 as FQNEAQ (reference sequence). The DNA for the CDR3 is TGTGCCAGCAGCTTCGTCCCGAGTACTGAAGCTTTCTTT. Its protein product is CASSFVPSTEAFF.

This chain links TRBV18 with TRBJ2-5; TRBD1 matches 9 bases. Germline CDR1 KGHSH, CDR2 LQKENI. The CDR3 is 17 amino acids. With V trimmed by 2 bases and J by 5 bases, 12 bases remained unmatched. CDR3 bases: TGTGCCAGCTCACCAACACAGGGGGCAACACCGTCGGAGACCCAGTACTTC. This codes for CASSPTQGATPSETQYF.

The table lists this clonotype with a few counts. The chain links TRBV7-2 to TRBJ2-5; D is tentatively TRBD1 or TRBD2 (5 bases each). The germline V gene has CDR1 SGHTA and CDR2 FQGNSA. The CDR3 is 13 amino acids. Trimming removed 1 base at V and 5 bases at J, with 8 bases between. CDR3 loop: CASSLVWGETQYF. In DNA, the CDR3 is TGTGCCAGCAGCTTAGTATGGGGGGAGACCCAGTACTTC.

The chain uses TRBV6-1 and TRBJ1-1; D uncertain. Trimming left V 7 bases short and J 0 bases short, with 9 bases between. Germline V gives CDR1 MNHNS, CDR2 SASEGT. The CDR3 spans 13 residues. The CDR3 sequence is CASTVSMNTEAFF. The CDR3 DNA sequence: TGTGCCAGCACGGTCAGTATGAACACTGAAGCTTTCTTT.

This clonotype was recorded many times. This chain uses TRBV18 with TRBJ2-1; 13 positions match TRBD2. The CDR3 loop spans 17 amino acids. CDR1 KGHSH and CDR2 LQKENI come from the germline V gene. Germline trimming cut 6 bases from V and 5 bases from J; bases unmatched to any gene: 10. CDR3 bases: TGTGCCAGCTCCCGGACTAGCGGGGGAGCCCGCGACAATGAGCAGTTCTTC. Translated, it gives CASSRTSGGARDNEQFF.

This clonotype was detected a few times. The chain links TRBV28 to TRBJ2-7; 8 nucleotides line up with TRBD1. Germline-derived CDR1 and CDR2 are MDHEN and SYDVKM. CDR3 length: 13 amino acids. V lost 5 bases to trimming and J lost 9 bases; unmatched junction nucleotides: 9. CDR3 sequence: CASSGQGLSGQYV. Written as DNA, the CDR3 is TGTGCCAGCAGTGGACAGGGCCTCTCGGGGCAGTACGTC.

This clonotype was seen a few times. The J gene is TRBJ2-5, the V gene TRBV5-1; TRBD2 matches 9 bases. The CDR3 consists of 16 residues. CDR1 and CDR2 (germline): SGHRS, YFSETQ. With V trimmed by 0 bases and J by 9 bases, 12 bases remained unmatched. CDR3 sequence (DNA): TGCGCCAGCAGCTTGGCCGGACTAGCGTCGCAATCCGCCCAGTACTTC. It encodes CASSLAGLASQSAQYF.

There are a few counts of this clonotype. The chain has TRBV4-3 and TRBJ1-1; a possible D gene is TRBD1 (6 bases). The V gene's germline CDR1 is LGHNA and CDR2 YSLEER. V was shortened by 3 bases and J by 1 base, with 15 bases between the two germline ends. The CDR3 consists of 16 residues. The chain's CDR3 is CASSHRTAFPNTEAFF. As DNA, the CDR3 is TGCGCCAGCAGCCATCGGACAGCTTTCCCGAACACTGAAGCTTTCTTT.

The J gene is TRBJ2-7, the V gene TRBV5-5, with 8 bases that match TRBD1. The germline CDR1 and CDR2 sequences are SGHKS and YYEKEE (reference sequence). The length of the CDR3 is 15 residues. Trimming took 4 bases from V and 4 from J; bases not matched to a gene: 10. CDR3 sequence reads: CASSTGQGLPYEQYV. The CDR3 nucleotides are TGTGCCAGCAGCACAGGACAGGGCTTACCTTACGAGCAGTACGTC.